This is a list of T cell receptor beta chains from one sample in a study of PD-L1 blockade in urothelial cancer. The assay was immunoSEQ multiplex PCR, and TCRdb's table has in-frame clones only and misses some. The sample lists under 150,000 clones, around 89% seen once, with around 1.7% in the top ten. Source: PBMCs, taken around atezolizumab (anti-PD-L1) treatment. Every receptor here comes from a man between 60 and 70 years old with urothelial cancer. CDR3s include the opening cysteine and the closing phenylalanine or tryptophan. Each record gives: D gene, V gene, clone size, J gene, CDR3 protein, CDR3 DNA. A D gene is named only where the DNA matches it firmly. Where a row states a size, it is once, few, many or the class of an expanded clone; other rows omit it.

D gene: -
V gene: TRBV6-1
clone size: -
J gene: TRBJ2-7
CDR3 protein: CASGSLGNEQYF
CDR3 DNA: TGTGCCAGTGGGAGTTTAGGTAACGAGCAGTACTTC

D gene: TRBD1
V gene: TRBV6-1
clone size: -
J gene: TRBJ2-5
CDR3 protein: CASSVGQGSETQYF
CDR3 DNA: TGTGCCAGCAGTGTCGGACAGGGTTCAGAGACCCAGTACTTC

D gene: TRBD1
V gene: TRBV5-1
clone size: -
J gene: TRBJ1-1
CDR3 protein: CASTRQGTDEAFF
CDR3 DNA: TGCGCCAGCACCCGACAGGGGACGGATGAAGCTTTCTTT

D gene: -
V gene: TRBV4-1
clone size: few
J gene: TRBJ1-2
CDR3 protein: CASSQEGLTYGYTF
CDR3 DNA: TGCGCCAGCAGCCAAGAGGGACTGACCTATGGCTACACCTTC

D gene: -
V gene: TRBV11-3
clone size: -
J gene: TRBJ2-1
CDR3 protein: CASSWPAGYNEQFF
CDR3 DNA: TGTGCCAGCAGCTGGCCAGCAGGGTACAATGAGCAGTTCTTC

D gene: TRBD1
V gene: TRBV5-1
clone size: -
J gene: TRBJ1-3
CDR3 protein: CASSLDGTGSLNTIYF
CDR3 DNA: TGCGCCAGCAGCTTGGATGGGACAGGGAGCCTAAACACCATATATTTT

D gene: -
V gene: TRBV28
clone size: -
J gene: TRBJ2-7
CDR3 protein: CASSLDPTGRRGEQYF
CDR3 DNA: TGTGCCAGCAGTTTGGACCCGACAGGGCGGCGGGGTGAGCAGTACTTC

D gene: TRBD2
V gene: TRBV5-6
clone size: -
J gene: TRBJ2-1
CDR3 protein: CASSLGGLGNNEQFF
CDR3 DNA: TGTGCCAGCAGCTTGGGGGGACTAGGCAACAATGAGCAGTTCTTC

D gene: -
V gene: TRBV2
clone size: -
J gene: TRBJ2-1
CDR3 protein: CASSPTGDNEQFF
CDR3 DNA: TGTGCCAGCAGCCCGACAGGCGACAATGAGCAGTTCTTC

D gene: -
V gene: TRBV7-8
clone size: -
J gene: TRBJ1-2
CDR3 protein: CASSLGLTGSSNYGYTF
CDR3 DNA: TGTGCCAGCAGCTTAGGGTTAACAGGGAGTAGTAACTATGGCTACACCTTC

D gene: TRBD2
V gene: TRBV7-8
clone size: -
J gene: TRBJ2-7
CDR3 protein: CASSLLAGGYEQYF
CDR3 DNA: TGTGCCAGCAGCCTATTGGCGGGGGGATACGAGCAGTACTTC

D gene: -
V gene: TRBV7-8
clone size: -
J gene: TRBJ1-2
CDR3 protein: CASSPRGYGYTF
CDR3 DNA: TGTGCCAGCAGCCCCCGGGGGTATGGCTACACCTTC

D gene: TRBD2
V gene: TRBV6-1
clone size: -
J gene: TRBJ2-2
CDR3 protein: CASSAPLAGGTRGELFF
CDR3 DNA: TGTGCCAGCAGTGCGCCACTAGCGGGGGGGACCCGCGGGGAGCTGTTTTTT

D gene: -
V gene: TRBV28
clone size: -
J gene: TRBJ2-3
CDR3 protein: CASSLSGRRSTDTQYF
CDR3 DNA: TGTGCCAGCAGTTTATCGGGGAGGCGGTCCACAGATACGCAGTATTTT

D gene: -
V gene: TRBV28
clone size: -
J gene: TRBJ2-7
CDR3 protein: CASNQETGRLTAGYEQYF
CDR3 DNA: TGTGCCAGCAATCAGGAAACAGGGCGGTTAACCGCCGGCTACGAGCAGTACTTC

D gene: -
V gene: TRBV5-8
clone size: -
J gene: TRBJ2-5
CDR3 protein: CASSFREGSGETQYF
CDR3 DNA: TGTGCCAGCAGCTTTCGTGAGGGCTCGGGAGAGACCCAGTACTTC

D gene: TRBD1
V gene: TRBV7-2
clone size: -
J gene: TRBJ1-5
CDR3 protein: CASSSGPGGGQPQHF
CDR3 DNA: TGTGCCAGCAGCTCGGGCCCAGGGGGCGGTCAGCCCCAGCATTTT

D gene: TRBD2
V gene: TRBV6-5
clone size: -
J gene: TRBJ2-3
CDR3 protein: CASSYSGRSTDTQYF
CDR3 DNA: TGTGCCAGCAGTTATAGCGGGAGGAGCACAGATACGCAGTATTTT

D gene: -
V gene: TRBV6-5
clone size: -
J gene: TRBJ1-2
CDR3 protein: CASSYSEGLANYGYTF
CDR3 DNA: TGTGCCAGCAGTTACTCGGAGGGCCTCGCTAACTATGGCTACACCTTC

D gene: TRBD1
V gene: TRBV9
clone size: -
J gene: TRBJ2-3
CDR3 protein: CASSTTGQGGDTQYF
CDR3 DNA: TGTGCCAGCAGCACAACGGGACAGGGTGGAGATACGCAGTATTTT

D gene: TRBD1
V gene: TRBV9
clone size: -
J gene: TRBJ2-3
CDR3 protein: CASSGHTGQGAADTQYF
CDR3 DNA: TGTGCCAGCAGCGGCCATACGGGACAGGGGGCGGCAGATACGCAGTATTTT

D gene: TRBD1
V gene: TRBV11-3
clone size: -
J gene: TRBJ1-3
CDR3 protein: CASSPGQGPGNTIYF
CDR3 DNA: TGTGCCAGCAGCCCGGGACAGGGTCCCGGAAACACCATATATTTT

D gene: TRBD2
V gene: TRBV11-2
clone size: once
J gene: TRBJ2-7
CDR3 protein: CASNLAGSREQYF
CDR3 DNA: TGTGCCAGCAACCTAGCGGGGTCAAGGGAGCAGTACTTC

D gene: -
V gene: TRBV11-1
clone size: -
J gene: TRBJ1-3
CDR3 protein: CASSLGGTLGNTIYF
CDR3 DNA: TGTGCCAGCAGCCTGGGAGGGACGTTGGGAAACACCATATATTTT

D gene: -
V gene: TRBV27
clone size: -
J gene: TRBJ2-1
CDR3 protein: CASSSAFRRGEQFF
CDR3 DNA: TGTGCCAGCAGTTCCGCATTCCGGAGGGGTGAGCAGTTCTTC

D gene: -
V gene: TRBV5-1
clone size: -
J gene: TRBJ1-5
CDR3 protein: CASSQTGVSNQPQHF
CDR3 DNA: TGCGCCAGCAGCCAGACAGGAGTTAGCAATCAGCCCCAGCATTTT

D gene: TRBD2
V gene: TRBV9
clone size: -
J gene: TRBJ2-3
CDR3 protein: CASSSLAGYSTDTQYF
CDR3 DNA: TGTGCCAGCAGCTCATTAGCGGGTTATAGCACAGATACGCAGTATTTT

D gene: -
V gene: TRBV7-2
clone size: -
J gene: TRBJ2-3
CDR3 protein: CASSSFTDTQYF
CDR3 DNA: TGTGCCAGCAGCTCCTTCACAGATACGCAGTATTTT

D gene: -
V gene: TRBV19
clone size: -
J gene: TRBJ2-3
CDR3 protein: CASSFRGDTQYF
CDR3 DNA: TGTGCCAGTAGTTTCCGAGGAGATACGCAGTATTTT